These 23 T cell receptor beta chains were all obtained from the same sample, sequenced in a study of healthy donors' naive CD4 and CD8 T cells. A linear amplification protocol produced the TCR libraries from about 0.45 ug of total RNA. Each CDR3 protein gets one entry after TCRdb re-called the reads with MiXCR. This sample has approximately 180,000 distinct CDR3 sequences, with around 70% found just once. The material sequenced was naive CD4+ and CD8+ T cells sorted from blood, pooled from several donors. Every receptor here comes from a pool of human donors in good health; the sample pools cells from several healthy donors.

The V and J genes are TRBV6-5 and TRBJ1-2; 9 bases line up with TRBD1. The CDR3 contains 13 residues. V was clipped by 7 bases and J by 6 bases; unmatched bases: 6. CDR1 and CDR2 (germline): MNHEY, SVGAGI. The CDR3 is CASNQGQGNGYTF. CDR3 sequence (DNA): TGTGCCAGCAACCAGGGACAGGGAAATGGCTACACCTTC.

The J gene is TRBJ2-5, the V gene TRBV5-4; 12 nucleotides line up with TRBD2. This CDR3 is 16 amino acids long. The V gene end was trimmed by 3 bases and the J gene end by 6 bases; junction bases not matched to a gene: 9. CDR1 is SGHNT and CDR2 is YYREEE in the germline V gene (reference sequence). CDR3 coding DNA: TGTGCCAGCAGCTATCCGGGACTAGCGGGTTTAAAGACCCAGTACTTC. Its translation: CASSYPGLAGLKTQYF. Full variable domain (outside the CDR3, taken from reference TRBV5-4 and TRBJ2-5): ETGVTQSPTHLIKTRGQQVTLRCSSQSGHNTVSWYQQALGQGPQFIFQYYREEENGRGNFPPRFSGLQFPNYSSELNVNALELDDSALYLCASSYPGLAGLKTQYFGPGTRLLVL.

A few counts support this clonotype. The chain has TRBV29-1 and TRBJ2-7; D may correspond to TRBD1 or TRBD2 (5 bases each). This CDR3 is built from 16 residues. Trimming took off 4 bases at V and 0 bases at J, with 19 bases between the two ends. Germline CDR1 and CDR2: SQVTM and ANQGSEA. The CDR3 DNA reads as TGCAGCGTTGCGGATACCGGGACGGTAAGCTCCTACGAGCAGTACTTC. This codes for CSVADTGTVSSYEQYF.

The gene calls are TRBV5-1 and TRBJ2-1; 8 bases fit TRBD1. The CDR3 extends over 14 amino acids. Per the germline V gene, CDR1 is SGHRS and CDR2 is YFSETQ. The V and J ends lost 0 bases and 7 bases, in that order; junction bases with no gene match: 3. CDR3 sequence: CASSLGRGQNEQFF. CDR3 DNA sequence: TGCGCCAGCAGCTTGGGCAGGGGGCAGAATGAGCAGTTCTTC.

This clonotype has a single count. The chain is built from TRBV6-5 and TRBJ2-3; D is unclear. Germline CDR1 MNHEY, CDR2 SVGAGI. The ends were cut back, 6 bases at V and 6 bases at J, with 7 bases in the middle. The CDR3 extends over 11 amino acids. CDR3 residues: CASRRHDTQYF. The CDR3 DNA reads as TGTGCCAGCAGGCGACATGATACGCAGTATTTT.

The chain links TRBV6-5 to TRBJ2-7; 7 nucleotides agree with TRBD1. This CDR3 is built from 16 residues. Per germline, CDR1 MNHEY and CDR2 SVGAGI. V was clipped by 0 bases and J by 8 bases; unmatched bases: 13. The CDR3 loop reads CASSYSNQQGLGKQYF. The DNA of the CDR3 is TGTGCCAGCAGTTACTCGAATCAACAGGGGCTAGGCAAGCAGTACTTC.

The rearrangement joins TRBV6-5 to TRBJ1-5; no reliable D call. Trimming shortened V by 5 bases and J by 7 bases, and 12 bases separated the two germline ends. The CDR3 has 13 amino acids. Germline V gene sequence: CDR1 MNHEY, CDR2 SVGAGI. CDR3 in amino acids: CASSPSRVQPQHF. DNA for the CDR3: TGTGCCAGCAGTCCCTCGAGGGTCCAGCCCCAGCATTTT.

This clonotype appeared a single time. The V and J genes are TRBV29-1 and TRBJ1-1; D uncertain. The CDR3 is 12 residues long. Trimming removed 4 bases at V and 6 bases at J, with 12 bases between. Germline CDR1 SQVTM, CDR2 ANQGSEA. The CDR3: CSVVAGLAEAFF. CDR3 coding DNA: TGCAGCGTTGTGGCTGGGTTGGCTGAAGCTTTCTTT.

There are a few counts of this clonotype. The CDR3 nucleotides are TGTGCCAGCAGCTTAGATTTTATGGGACAGTATGGCTACACCTTC. Amino acid sequence: CASSLDFMGQYGYTF. The V gene is TRBV11-2, the J gene TRBJ1-2, with TRBD1 matching over 7 bases. The germline gives CDR1 SGHAT, CDR2 FQNNGV. The CDR3 extends over 15 amino acids. With 0 bases clipped from V and 5 bases from J, the junction kept 6 bases outside the gene matches.

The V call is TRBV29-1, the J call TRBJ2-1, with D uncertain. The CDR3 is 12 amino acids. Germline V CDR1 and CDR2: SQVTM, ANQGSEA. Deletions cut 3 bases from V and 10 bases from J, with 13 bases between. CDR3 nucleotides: TGCAGCGTTGATTCGTTCACCCGGGAGCAGTTCTTC. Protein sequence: CSVDSFTREQFF.

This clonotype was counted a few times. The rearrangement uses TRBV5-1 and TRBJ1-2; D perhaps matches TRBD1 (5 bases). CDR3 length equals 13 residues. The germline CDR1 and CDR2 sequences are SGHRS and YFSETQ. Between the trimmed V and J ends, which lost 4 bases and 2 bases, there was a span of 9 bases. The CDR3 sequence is CASSGGGNYGYTF. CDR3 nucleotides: TGCGCCAGCAGCGGGGGAGGGAACTATGGCTACACCTTC.

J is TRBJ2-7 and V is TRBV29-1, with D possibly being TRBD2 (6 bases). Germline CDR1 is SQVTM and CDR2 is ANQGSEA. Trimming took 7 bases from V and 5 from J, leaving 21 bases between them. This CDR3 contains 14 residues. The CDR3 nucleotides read TGCAGCGCTAAACGGGCAGGAGGGCACCACGAGCAGTACTTC. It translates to CSAKRAGGHHEQYF.

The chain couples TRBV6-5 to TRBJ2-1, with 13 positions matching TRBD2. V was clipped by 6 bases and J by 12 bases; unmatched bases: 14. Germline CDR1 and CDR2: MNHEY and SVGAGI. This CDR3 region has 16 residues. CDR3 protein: CASSLTRTSGGLGQFF. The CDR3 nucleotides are TGTGCCAGCAGCCTGACCCGGACTAGCGGGGGCTTAGGGCAGTTCTTC.

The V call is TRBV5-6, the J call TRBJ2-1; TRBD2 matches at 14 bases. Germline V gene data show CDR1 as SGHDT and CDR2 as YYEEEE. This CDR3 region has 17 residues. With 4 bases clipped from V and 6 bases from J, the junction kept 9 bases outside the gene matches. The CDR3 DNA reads TGTGCCAGCAGCCAAAGACTAGCGGGAGGGGGGAGCAATGAGCAGTTCTTC. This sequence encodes CASSQRLAGGGSNEQFF.

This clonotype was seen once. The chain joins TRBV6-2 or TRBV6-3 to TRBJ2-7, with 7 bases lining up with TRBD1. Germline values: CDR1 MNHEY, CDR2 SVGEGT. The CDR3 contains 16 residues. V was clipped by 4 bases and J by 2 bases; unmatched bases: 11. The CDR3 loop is CASSFLGTGVPYEQYF. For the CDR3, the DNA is TGTGCCAGCAGTTTTTTAGGAACAGGGGTTCCCTACGAGCAGTACTTC.

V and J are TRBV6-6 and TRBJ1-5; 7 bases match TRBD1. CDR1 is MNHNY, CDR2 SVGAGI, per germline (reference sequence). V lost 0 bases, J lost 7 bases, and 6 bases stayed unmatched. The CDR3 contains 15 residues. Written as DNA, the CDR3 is TGTGCCAGCAGTTACTCGAAGGGGGCCGGACAGCCCCAGCATTTT. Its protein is CASSYSKGAGQPQHF.

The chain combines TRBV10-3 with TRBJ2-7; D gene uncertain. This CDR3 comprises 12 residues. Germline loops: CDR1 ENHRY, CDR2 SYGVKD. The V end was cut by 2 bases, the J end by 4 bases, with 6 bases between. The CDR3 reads CAISEARYEQYF. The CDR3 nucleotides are TGTGCCATCAGTGAGGCAAGATACGAGCAGTACTTC.

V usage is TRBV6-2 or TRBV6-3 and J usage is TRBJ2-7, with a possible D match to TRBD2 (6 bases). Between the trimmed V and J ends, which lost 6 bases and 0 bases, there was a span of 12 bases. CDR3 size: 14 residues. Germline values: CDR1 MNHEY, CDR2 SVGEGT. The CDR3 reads CASSRDFSSYEQYV. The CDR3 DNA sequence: TGTGCCAGCAGCCGGGACTTCTCCTCCTACGAGCAGTACGTC.

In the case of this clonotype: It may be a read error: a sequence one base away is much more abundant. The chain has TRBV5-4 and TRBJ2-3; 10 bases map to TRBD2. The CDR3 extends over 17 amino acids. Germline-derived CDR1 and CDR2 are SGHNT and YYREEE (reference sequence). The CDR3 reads CASSSLSASGGTDMQYF. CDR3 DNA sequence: TGTGCCAGCAGCTCCCTCTCGGCTAGCGGGGGTACAGATATGCAGTATTTT.

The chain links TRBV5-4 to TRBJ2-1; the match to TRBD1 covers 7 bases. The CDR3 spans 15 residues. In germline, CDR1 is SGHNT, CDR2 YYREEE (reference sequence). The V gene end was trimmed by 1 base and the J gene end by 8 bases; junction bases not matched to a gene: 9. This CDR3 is CASSLLEGAEDEQFF. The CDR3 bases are TGTGCCAGCAGCTTGTTAGAGGGGGCGGAGGATGAGCAGTTCTTC. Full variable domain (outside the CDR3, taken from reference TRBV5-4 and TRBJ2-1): ETGVTQSPTHLIKTRGQQVTLRCSSQSGHNTVSWYQQALGQGPQFIFQYYREEENGRGNFPPRFSGLQFPNYSSELNVNALELDDSALYLCASSLLEGAEDEQFFGPGTRLTVL.

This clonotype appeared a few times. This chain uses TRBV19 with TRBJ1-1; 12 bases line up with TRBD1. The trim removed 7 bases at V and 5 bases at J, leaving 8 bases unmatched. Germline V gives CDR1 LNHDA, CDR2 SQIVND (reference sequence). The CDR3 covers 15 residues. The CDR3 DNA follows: TGTGCCAGTAAGCATGGGACAGGGGGCCGTACTGAAGCTTTCTTT. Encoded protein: CASKHGTGGRTEAFF.

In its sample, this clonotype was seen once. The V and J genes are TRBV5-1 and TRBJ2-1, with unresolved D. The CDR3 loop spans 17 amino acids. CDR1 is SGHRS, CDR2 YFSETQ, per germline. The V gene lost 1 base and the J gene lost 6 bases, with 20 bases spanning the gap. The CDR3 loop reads CASSLQVLDRFSNEQFF. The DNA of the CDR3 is TGCGCCAGCAGCTTGCAAGTGTTAGACCGCTTCTCCAATGAGCAGTTCTTC.

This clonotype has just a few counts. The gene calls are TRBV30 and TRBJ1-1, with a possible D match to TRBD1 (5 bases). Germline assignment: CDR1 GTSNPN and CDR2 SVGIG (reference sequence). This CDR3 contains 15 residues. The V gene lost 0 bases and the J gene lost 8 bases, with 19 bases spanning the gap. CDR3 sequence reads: CAWSVWGSPASEAFF. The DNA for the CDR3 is TGTGCCTGGAGTGTTTGGGGGTCCCCGGCTTCGGAAGCTTTCTTT.